The 8 T cell receptor beta chains presented below share a single source sample, sequenced in a study of graft-versus-host responses after intestinal transplantation. Clones were read by immunoSEQ multiplex PCR, and TCRdb kept only the in-frame ones, dropping some. The repertoire holds about 85,000 clones, with roughly 90% as singletons. These receptors' targets are unknown. Sequencing used unstimulated CD8+ T cells sorted from spleen or lymph node cells, obtained before transplant. These receptors originate from a human donor who was the organ donor for an intestinal transplant.

The V call is TRBV7-3, the J call TRBJ2-1, with 10 bases fitting TRBD2. Germline CDR1 and CDR2: SGHTA and FQGTGA. This CDR3 region has 18 residues. J was trimmed by 4 bases and V by 1 base; bases with no gene match: 10. CDR3 sequence (DNA): TGTGCCAGCAGCTTAAGTTCGGGAGCGGGAGGGCCTTACAATGAGCAGTTCTTC. Its protein product is CASSLSSGAGGPYNEQFF.

This chain joins TRBV4-1 and TRBJ1-5; D ambiguous. CDR3 length: 17 amino acids. V shed 1 base and J shed 0 bases, with 13 bases lying between them. From germline, CDR1 is MGHRA and CDR2 YSYEKL. This chain's CDR3 is CASSQGWALGSNQPQHF. Here the CDR3 DNA reads TGCGCCAGCAGCCAAGGTTGGGCCTTGGGTAGCAATCAGCCCCAGCATTTT.

This clone is a singleton in its sample. The genes are TRBV5-1 and TRBJ2-1, with D possibly being TRBD1 (5 bases). Looked up from germline, CDR1 is SGHRS and CDR2 is YFSETQ. The length of the CDR3 is 16 residues. Trimming cost V 4 bases and J 2 bases, with 16 bases left between them. Here the CDR3 reads CASSDRIQPAYNEQFF. The CDR3 nucleotides read TGCGCCAGCAGCGACAGAATTCAACCAGCCTACAATGAGCAGTTCTTC.

This chain uses TRBV4-1 with TRBJ2-1; no clear D. Germline-derived CDR1 and CDR2 are MGHRA and YSYEKL. This CDR3 has 18 amino acids. V shed 4 bases and J shed 2 bases, with 21 bases lying between them. The CDR3 coding sequence is TGCGCCAGCAGCCCCGCTAGACTCCCGTTGAGGCCCTACAATGAGCAGTTCTTC. This codes for CASSPARLPLRPYNEQFF.

The chain links TRBV5-6 to TRBJ1-6; D might be TRBD1 (6 bases). In germline, CDR1 is SGHDT, CDR2 YYEEEE. This CDR3 region has 16 residues. Trimming removed 1 base from V and 2 bases from J, with 10 bases in between. The CDR3 sequence: CASSLSRGPYNSPLHF. DNA of the CDR3: TGTGCCAGCAGCTTGTCCAGGGGCCCCTATAATTCACCCCTCCACTTT. Complete variable domain (other parts from reference TRBV5-6 and TRBJ1-6): DAGVTQSPTHLIKTRGQQVTLRCSPKSGHDTVSWYQQALGQGPQFIFQYYEEEERQRGNFPDRFSGHQFPNYSSELNVNALLLGDSALYLCASSLSRGPYNSPLHFGNGTRLTVT.

CDR3 bases: TGTGCCGCGGGCTTGTATAGCAATCAGCCCCAGCATTTT. Amino acid sequence: CAAGLYSNQPQHF. The chain carries TRBV6-5 and TRBJ1-5; the D is unclear. Germline-derived CDR1 and CDR2 are MNHEY and SVGAGI. The CDR3 is 13 amino acids. With 11 bases removed from V and 0 bases from J, the gap between germline ends came to 11 bases.

V is TRBV12-5 and J is TRBJ1-1, with D possibly being TRBD1 (5 bases). Germline CDR1 reads LGHNT; CDR2 reads FRNRAP. The V and J ends lost 5 bases and 2 bases respectively, with 9 bases between them. CDR3 length: 13 residues. DNA of the CDR3: TGTGCTAGTGGTACCAGGGTAAACACTGAAGCTTTCTTT. It specifies CASGTRVNTEAFF.

This chain joins TRBV4-1 and TRBJ2-7; D unresolved. With 1 base removed from V and 4 bases from J, the gap between germline ends came to 8 bases. The CDR3 has 13 residues. Germline loops: CDR1 MGHRA, CDR2 YSYEKL. The CDR3 nucleotides read TGCGCCAGCAGCCAAGTTGGCACTTACGAGCAGTACTTC. Its protein product is CASSQVGTYEQYF.